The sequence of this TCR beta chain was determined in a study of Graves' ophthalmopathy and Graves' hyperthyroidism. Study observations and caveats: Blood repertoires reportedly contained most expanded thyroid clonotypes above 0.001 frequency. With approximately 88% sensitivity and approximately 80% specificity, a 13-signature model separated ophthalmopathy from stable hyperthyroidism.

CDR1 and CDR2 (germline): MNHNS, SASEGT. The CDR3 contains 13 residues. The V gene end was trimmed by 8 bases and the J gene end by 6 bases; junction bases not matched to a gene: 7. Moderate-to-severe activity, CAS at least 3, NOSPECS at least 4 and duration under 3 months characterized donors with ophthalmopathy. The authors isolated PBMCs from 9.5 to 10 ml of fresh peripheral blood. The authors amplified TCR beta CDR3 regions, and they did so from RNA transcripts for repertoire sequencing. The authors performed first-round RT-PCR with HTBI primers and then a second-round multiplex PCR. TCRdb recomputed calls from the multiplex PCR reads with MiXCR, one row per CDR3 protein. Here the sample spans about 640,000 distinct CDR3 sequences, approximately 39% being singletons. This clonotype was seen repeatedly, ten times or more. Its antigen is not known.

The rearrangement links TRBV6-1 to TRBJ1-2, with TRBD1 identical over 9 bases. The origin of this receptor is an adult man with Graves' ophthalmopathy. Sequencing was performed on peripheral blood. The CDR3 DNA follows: TGTGCCAGCGCTGGGGGACAGGGCGATGGCTACACCTTC. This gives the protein CASAGGQGDGYTF.